The rows below give T cell receptor beta chains drawn from one sample of a study of blood T cells in healthy people across ages. TCRdb used MiXCR to reprocess the 5' RACE reads, holding one entry per CDR3 protein. The table has 1.2 million to 1.5 million distinct CDR3 sequences, approximately 59% seen once. Sequences were obtained from blood. The receptors stem from a man younger than 35 in good health. CDR3s include the opening cysteine and the closing phenylalanine or tryptophan. The order of the fields is V gene, J gene, clone size, D gene, CDR3 protein, CDR3 DNA. D genes are given only for firm matches. A row's size may be missing; if present it is once, few, many or a size class.

TRBV25-1	TRBJ1-2	few	TRBD1	CASSDRQGLNYGYTF	TGTGCCAGCAGTGACCGACAGGGGCTTAACTATGGCTACACCTTC
TRBV5-6	TRBJ2-1	.	.	CAGTSSSYNEQFF	TGTGCCGGCACGAGCTCGTCCTACAATGAGCAGTTCTTC
TRBV6-5	TRBJ2-7	few	.	CATKGLAAYEQYF	TGTGCCACAAAGGGGCTAGCCGCCTACGAGCAGTACTTC
TRBV27	TRBJ2-7	few	.	CASRHTGSYEQYF	TGTGCCAGCAGACACACCGGCTCCTACGAGCAGTACTTC
TRBV10-3	TRBJ2-5	once	.	CATLTVAGQGETQYF	TGTGCCACCTTAACCGTAGCTGGGCAGGGTGAGACCCAGTACTTC
TRBV7-2	TRBJ2-7	.	.	CASSSSRDFYEQYF	TGTGCCAGCAGCTCCTCACGGGATTTCTACGAGCAGTACTTC
TRBV15	TRBJ2-6	.	.	CATTRQPWRFTGANVLTF	TGTGCCACTACGAGGCAACCATGGAGATTCACGGGGGCCAACGTCCTGACTTTC
TRBV4-2	TRBJ1-2	.	TRBD1	CASSPGTGTYYGYTF	TGTGCCAGCAGCCCCGGGACAGGAACCTATTATGGCTACACCTTC
TRBV6-2/TRBV6-3	TRBJ2-7	few	TRBD1	CASSWDRDRYYEQYF	TGTGCCAGCAGTTGGGACCGGGACAGATACTACGAGCAGTACTTC
TRBV7-2	TRBJ2-3	.	.	CASSQGTGGDTQYF	TGTGCCAGCAGTCAAGGGACCGGAGGAGATACGCAGTATTTT
TRBV20-1	TRBJ2-7	.	.	CSARGGLSSYEQYF	TGCAGTGCCCGAGGCGGACTGAGCTCCTACGAGCAGTACTTC
TRBV20-1	TRBJ1-5	few	.	CSAWDDSNQPQHF	TGCAGTGCTTGGGACGATAGCAATCAGCCCCAGCATTTT
TRBV3-1	TRBJ1-4	.	TRBD1	CASSPLTGPDEKLFF	TGTGCCAGCAGCCCACTGACAGGGCCAGATGAAAAACTGTTTTTT
TRBV12-3/TRBV12-4	TRBJ1-2	few	TRBD1	CASSSGQPDSDYGYTF	TGTGCCAGCAGTTCGGGACAGCCTGACAGTGACTATGGTTACACCTTC
TRBV12-3/TRBV12-4	TRBJ2-5	.	.	CASSFERSFQETQYF	TGTGCCAGCAGTTTTGAGCGTAGCTTCCAAGAGACCCAGTACTTC
TRBV5-5	TRBJ2-3	.	.	CASSLYLTDTDTQYF	TGTGCCAGCAGCTTGTACTTGACCGACACAGATACGCAGTATTTT
TRBV15	TRBJ2-5	few	.	CATSRDSSVEETQYF	TGTGCCACCAGCAGAGATTCTAGCGTGGAGGAGACCCAGTACTTC
TRBV3-1	TRBJ2-7	.	.	CASSQDLLGGISEQYF	TGTGCCAGCAGCCAAGATCTGCTAGGGGGTATTTCCGAGCAGTACTTC
TRBV5-1	TRBJ2-7	.	TRBD1	CASSLQDRADEQYF	TGCGCCAGCAGCTTACAGGACAGGGCCGACGAGCAGTACTTC
TRBV5-6	TRBJ1-1	.	.	CASSPVENTEAFF	TGTGCCAGCAGCCCGGTGGAGAACACTGAAGCTTTCTTT
TRBV6-6	TRBJ2-7	few	.	CASSYSSRIYEQYF	TGTGCCAGCAGTTACTCTTCTAGGATTTACGAGCAGTACTTC
TRBV20-1	TRBJ1-2	.	.	CSALVGVGYTF	TGCAGTGCTCTGGTCGGGGTTGGCTACACCTTC
TRBV15	TRBJ1-2	.	.	CATSRDLGRKVNYGYTF	TGTGCCACCAGCAGAGATCTCGGCAGAAAAGTTAACTATGGCTACACCTTC
TRBV20-1	TRBJ2-7	few	.	CSARDYRTSSYEQYF	TGCAGTGCTAGAGATTACAGGACTTCCTCCTACGAGCAGTACTTC
TRBV5-1	TRBJ2-1	.	.	CASSRTSPNEQFF	TGCGCCAGCAGCCGGACCTCCCCCAATGAGCAGTTCTTC
TRBV27	TRBJ1-1	.	.	CASRYVAPNTEAFF	TGTGCCAGCAGATATGTGGCTCCGAACACTGAAGCTTTCTTT
TRBV20-1	TRBJ1-1	.	.	CSARDEDSQAFF	TGCAGTGCTAGAGATGAGGACAGCCAAGCTTTCTTT
TRBV7-2	TRBJ2-1	.	TRBD2	CASRPTSGERHEQFF	TGTGCCAGCAGGCCGACTAGCGGGGAGCGCCATGAGCAGTTCTTC
TRBV20-1	TRBJ2-3	few	.	CSASGSGKSTHPDTQYF	TGCAGTGCTAGTGGGTCGGGGAAGTCCACCCACCCAGATACGCAGTATTTT
TRBV5-1	TRBJ2-5	.	TRBD1	CASSLGDRFQETQYF	TGCGCCAGCAGCTTGGGGGACAGATTCCAAGAGACCCAGTACTTC
TRBV2	TRBJ2-7	few	.	CASRIAEPYEQYF	TGTGCCAGCAGGATAGCCGAACCCTACGAGCAGTACTTC